The rows below give T cell receptor beta chains drawn from one sample of a study of T cells in localized non-small cell lung cancer. Clones were sequenced by immunoSEQ multiplex PCR, and TCRdb holds only the in-frame ones, with some missing. The sample contains about 78,000 clones, 84% of which appear only once. Sequences were derived from peripheral blood, sampled before any cancer treatment. These receptors were taken from a man between 40 and 70 years old with stage I lung adenocarcinoma. CDR3s leave out the opening cysteine and the closing phenylalanine or tryptophan. Not every row has a clone size; where given, it reads once, few, many or a size class.

size,V,CDR3
.,TRBV4-1,ASSQDFGGWEQY
.,TRBV6-5,ASRDYLTGELF
.,TRBV11-1,ASSSLGQGFLSEQY
medium-sized,TRBV5-8,ASSLAKSGGYYGYT
.,TRBV11-2,ASSAGDRSYNEQF
once,TRBV2,ASSLRILHEQY
.,TRBV27,ASSSDGRSGNTIY
.,TRBV10-2,ASSPTSGDRYEQY
.,TRBV7-2,ASSPGRGPNTEAF
.,TRBV27,ASSAVEGTDTQY
.,TRBV6-5,ASSYSTFGNEQF
.,TRBV10-3,AISEAAGNSFHEQY
.,TRBV11-2,ASSSGLAGISGELF
.,TRBV18,ASSPLSSAETQY
.,TRBV18,ASSPGQGPVYGYT
.,TRBV5-3,ASLAPLH
.,TRBV30,AWKYRGYSSYNEQF
.,TRBV6-6,ASSYSGLNNEKLF
.,TRBV5-1,ASSSLAGGPGGEQF
.,TRBV4-2,ASSRRGNEQF
.,TRBV7-3,ASSLGGHTDTQY
.,TRBV28,ASSPTGFFAPLYGNTIY
.,TRBV28,ASSSPAAGVWIQY
.,TRBV19,ASSIASTERGYT
.,TRBV11-2,ASPSGGETTEAF
few,TRBV5-1,ASSLDRGAIGYT
few,TRBV28,ASSLGQGVQPQH
.,TRBV15,ATSRFAVEGNIQY
.,TRBV27,ASSGTAYGYT
.,TRBV11-2,ASSFRVNSYEQY
.,TRBV30,AWRGNQRLYGYT
.,TRBV2,ASSEGQRETQY
.,TRBV30,AWTHRQLGKAPLH
.,TRBV19,ASSMGEGRAF
few,TRBV7-3,ASSLTGGTEAF
.,TRBV7-2,ASSPYGAVRYEQY
.,TRBV27,ASSSLAGAYEQY
.,TRBV28,ASSLSWSPKPQH
.,TRBV7-2,ASSLGLAEYEQY
.,TRBV5-1,ASSLRDYGETQY
once,TRBV5-4,ASSLEVSGGYGYT
.,TRBV18,ASSLVSGRETQY
.,TRBV5-5,ASSMREAQREQF
.,TRBV29-1,SVDRWVGKETQY
.,TRBV5-6,ASSFRVGRATYNEQF
.,TRBV7-3,ASSPSGNSGANVLT
.,TRBV11-2,ASSLTGNGLTDTQY
once,TRBV30,AWSVIPTDTQY
.,TRBV27,ASRRQGNQPQH
.,TRBV30,AWSVFGGSSYNEQF
.,TRBV4-1,ASSQRLVETQY
.,TRBV28,ASRTGSGGQY
.,TRBV28,ASSLSGGGLAGDWQY
once,TRBV5-1,ASSVGTGEAF
.,TRBV30,AWRGFTGLAGRTDTQY
.,TRBV29-1,SVDRGYEQF
once,TRBV7-8,ASSQWTADTQY
.,TRBV7-2,ASSLAGDAFGSPLH
.,TRBV9,ASSVAGSGFTGELF